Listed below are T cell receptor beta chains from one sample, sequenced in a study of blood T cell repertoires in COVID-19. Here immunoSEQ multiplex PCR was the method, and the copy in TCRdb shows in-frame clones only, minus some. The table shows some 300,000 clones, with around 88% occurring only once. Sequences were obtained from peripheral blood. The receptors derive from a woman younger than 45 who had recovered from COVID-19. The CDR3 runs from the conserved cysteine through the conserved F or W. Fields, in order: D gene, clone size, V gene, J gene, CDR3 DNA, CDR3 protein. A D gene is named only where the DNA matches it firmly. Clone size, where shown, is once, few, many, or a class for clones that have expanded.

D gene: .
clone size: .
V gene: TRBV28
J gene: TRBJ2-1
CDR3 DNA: TGTGCCAGCAGTTTCAGACTCCGCTACAATGAGCAGTTCTTC
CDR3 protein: CASSFRLRYNEQFF

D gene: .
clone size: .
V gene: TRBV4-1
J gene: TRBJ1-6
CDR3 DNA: TGCGCCAGCAGCCAAGGGGCCGGGGGTACTAATTCACCCCTCCACTTT
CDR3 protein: CASSQGAGGTNSPLHF

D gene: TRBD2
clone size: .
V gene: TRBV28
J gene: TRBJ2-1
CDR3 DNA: TGTGCCAGCAGTTTAGCGGGGGGGCCCGGGAGTGAGCAGTTCTTC
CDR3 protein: CASSLAGGPGSEQFF

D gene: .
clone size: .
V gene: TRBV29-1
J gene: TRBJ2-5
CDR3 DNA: TGCAGCGCAACTCACAGGGCAGAGACCCAGTACTTC
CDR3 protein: CSATHRAETQYF

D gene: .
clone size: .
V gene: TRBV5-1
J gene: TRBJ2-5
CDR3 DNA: TGCGCCAGCAGCTCTAGACTAGGCCCCGAGACCCAGTACTTC
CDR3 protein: CASSSRLGPETQYF

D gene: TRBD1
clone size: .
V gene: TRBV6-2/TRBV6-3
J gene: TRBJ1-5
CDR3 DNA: TGTGCCAGCAGCCGGACAGGGAATAGCAATCAGCCCCAGCATTTT
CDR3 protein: CASSRTGNSNQPQHF

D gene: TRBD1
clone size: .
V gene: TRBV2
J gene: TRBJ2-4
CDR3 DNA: TGTGCCAGCAAAGTAGGACAGGGCCGGGACATTCAGTACTTC
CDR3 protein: CASKVGQGRDIQYF

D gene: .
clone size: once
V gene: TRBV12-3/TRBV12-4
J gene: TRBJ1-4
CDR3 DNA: TGTGCCAGCAGTCCTAGCGGAGGGGAAAAACTGTTTTTT
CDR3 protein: CASSPSGGEKLFF

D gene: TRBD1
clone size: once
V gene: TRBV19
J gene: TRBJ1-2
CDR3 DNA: TGTGCCAGTAGCACACCGGGACAGTCCTATGGCTACACCTTC
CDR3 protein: CASSTPGQSYGYTF

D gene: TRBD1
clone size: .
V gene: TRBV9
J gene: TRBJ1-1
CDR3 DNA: TGTGCCAGTACCGGACAGGGATTCATGAACACTGAAGCTTTCTTT
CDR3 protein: CASTGQGFMNTEAFF

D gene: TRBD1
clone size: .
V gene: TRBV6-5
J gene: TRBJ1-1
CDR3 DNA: TGTGCCAGCATTAACAGGGGCAGGAACACTGAAGCTTTCTTT
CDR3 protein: CASINRGRNTEAFF

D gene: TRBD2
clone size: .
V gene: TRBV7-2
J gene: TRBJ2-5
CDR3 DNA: TGTGCCAGCAGCTCCGGGGGACTAGCGGGGGGCCAAGAGACCCAGTACTTC
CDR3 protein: CASSSGGLAGGQETQYF

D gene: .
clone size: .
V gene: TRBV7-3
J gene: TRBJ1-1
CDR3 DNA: TGTGCCAGCAGCTTAACGTTTAGTTCTGAAGCTTTCTTT
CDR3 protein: CASSLTFSSEAFF

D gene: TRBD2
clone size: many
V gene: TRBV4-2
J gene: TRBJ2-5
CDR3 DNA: TGTGCCAGCAGCCAAGATCCGAGTAGCGGGGGTAAAGAGACCCAGTACTTC
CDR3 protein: CASSQDPSSGGKETQYF

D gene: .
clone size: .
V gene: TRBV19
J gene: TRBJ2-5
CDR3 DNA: TGTGCCAGTAGTCGGGACATTTTGGGGGAGACCCAGTACTTC
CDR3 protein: CASSRDILGETQYF

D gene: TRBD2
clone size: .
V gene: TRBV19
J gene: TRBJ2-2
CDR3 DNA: TGTGCCAGTAGCCGGGGACTAGCGGGGGTTTCCACCGGGGAGCTGTTTTTT
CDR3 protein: CASSRGLAGVSTGELFF

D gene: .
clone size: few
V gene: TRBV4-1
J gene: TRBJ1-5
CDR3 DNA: TGCGCCAGCAGCCAAGGGGTTACAGGCGGTCTGCCCCAGCATTTT
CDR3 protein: CASSQGVTGGLPQHF

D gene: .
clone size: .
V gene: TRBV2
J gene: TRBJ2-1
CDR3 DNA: TGTGCCAGCAGTGATTGGCGGAACAATGAGCAGTTCTTC
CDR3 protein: CASSDWRNNEQFF

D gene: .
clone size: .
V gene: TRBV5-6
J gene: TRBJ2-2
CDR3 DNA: TGTGCCAGCACTCCCCCGGGACACATGAACACCGGGGAGCTGTTTTTT
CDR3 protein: CASTPPGHMNTGELFF

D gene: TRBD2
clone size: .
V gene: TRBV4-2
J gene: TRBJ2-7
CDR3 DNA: TGTGCCAGCAGCCAAGAAAGGACTAGCGGTTACGAGCAGTACTTC
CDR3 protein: CASSQERTSGYEQYF

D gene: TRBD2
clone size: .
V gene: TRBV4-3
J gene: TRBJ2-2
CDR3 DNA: TGCGCCAGCAGCCGACTGACTAGCGGGAACACCGGGGAGCTGTTTTTT
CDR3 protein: CASSRLTSGNTGELFF

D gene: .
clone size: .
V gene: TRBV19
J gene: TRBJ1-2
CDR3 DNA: TGTGCCAGTAGTATGTGGCCGAATGTTAACTATGGCTACACCTTC
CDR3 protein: CASSMWPNVNYGYTF

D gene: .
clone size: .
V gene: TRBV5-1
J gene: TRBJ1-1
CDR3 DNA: TGCGCCAGCAGCTTGGCGGGTTTTCTGGCTGAAGCTTTCTTT
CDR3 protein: CASSLAGFLAEAFF

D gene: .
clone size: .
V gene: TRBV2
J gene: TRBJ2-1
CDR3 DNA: TGTGCCAGCAGGGAAACAAGCTCCTACAATGAGCAGTTCTTC
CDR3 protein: CASRETSSYNEQFF

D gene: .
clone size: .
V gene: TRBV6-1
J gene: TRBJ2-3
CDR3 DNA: TGTGCCAGCAGTGAAGGCGGACTACCTCCAGATACGCAGTATTTT
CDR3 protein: CASSEGGLPPDTQYF

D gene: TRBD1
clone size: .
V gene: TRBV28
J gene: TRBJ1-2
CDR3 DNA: TGTGCCAGCAGTTTATTTAGGGTGACAGGGACCCATGGCTACACCTTC
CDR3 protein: CASSLFRVTGTHGYTF

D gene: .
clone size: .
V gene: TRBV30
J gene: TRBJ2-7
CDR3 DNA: TGTGCCTGGAGTGTACGTGGGGACTGGAAATCCTACGAGCAGTACTTC
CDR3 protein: CAWSVRGDWKSYEQYF

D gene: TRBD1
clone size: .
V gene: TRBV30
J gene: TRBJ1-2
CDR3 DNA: TGTGCCTGGAAGTTACAGGGGGCAGTTGGCTACACCTTC
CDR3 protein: CAWKLQGAVGYTF

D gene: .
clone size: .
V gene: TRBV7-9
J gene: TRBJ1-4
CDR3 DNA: TGTGCCAGCAGCCAGCTGGGGCCTAATGAAAAACTGTTTTTT
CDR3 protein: CASSQLGPNEKLFF